The 21 T cell receptor beta chains below were found in one sample sequenced in a study of CD8 T cells in ankylosing spondylitis. One entry per CDR3 protein, called by TCRdb with MiXCR from the 5' RACE reads. The sample lists around 250,000 distinct CDR3 sequences, over 8.5% occurring once. Sequences were obtained from blood, either unsorted or a sorted T cell fraction (not recorded which). The receptor source for this set is a male donor with ankylosing spondylitis or in good health (not recorded which).

This clonotype was detected many times. The rearrangement links TRBV5-1 to TRBJ1-5; D is ambiguous. The CDR3 spans 13 residues. The germline CDR1 and CDR2 sequences are SGHRS and YFSETQ. Trimming took 2 bases from V and 5 from J, leaving 8 bases between them. The CDR3 DNA reads as TGCGCCAGCAGCTTAGTGGGTGATCAGCCCCAGCATTTT. Translating it yields CASSLVGDQPQHF.

CDR3 in amino acids: CSANLDEGYTF. The DNA for the CDR3 is TGCAGTGCTAACCTCGACGAAGGCTACACCTTC. This rearrangement joins TRBV20-1 to TRBJ1-2; D unclear. CDR1 and CDR2 from the germline V gene are DFQATT and SNEGSKA (reference sequence). The ends were cut back, 4 bases at V and 8 bases at J, with 11 bases in the middle. The CDR3 consists of 11 residues.

About this clonotype: This clone may be a read error of a much larger clone one base away. The chain combines TRBV3-1 with TRBJ2-1; TRBD2 agrees at 7 bases. This CDR3 is 15 amino acids long. Per germline, CDR1 LGHDT and CDR2 YNNKEL (reference sequence). V shed 1 base and J 4 bases; nucleotides not matched to a gene: 4. DNA of the CDR3: TGTGCCAGCAGCCAAGCCCTAGCGGTGTACAATGAGCAGTTCTTC. Residues: CASSQALAVYNEQFF.

This clonotype was detected many times. J is TRBJ1-2 and V is TRBV5-1; tentatively, D is TRBD1 (5 bases). With 3 bases removed from V and 2 bases from J, the gap between germline ends came to 8 bases. This CDR3 is 13 amino acids long. Germline assignment: CDR1 SGHRS and CDR2 YFSETQ. The CDR3 loop is CASSSGDNYGYTF. In DNA, the CDR3 is TGCGCCAGCAGCTCCGGGGACAACTATGGCTACACCTTC.

This clonotype was found many times. The rearrangement links TRBV29-1 to TRBJ1-2, with D possibly matching TRBD1 (5 bases). Per germline, CDR1 SQVTM and CDR2 ANQGSEA. CDR3 length equals 12 residues. Trimming shortened V by 6 bases and J by 4 bases, and 12 bases separated the two germline ends. CDR3 nucleotide sequence: TGCAGCGTGGACAAGCGTGGCTATGGCTACACCTTC. As protein: CSVDKRGYGYTF.

Ten or more counts support this clonotype. This rearrangement joins TRBV6-1 to TRBJ1-5; D is possibly TRBD1 (6 bases). The CDR3 loop spans 15 amino acids. Germline CDR1 reads MNHNS; CDR2 reads SASEGT. V lost 7 bases and J 7 bases, leaving 20 bases between the germline ends. The CDR3 here is CASKVRGARGQPQHF. The CDR3, as DNA: TGTGCCAGCAAGGTGCGGGGGGCGCGGGGACAGCCCCAGCATTTT.

This clonotype was recorded at least ten times. The chain links TRBV20-1 to TRBJ2-1; TRBD1 aligns across 7 bases. V lost 6 bases to trimming and J lost 3 bases; unmatched junction nucleotides: 5. Germline values: CDR1 DFQATT, CDR2 SNEGSKA (reference sequence). There are 13 residues in the CDR3. This chain's CDR3 is CSADGDSYNEQFF. The CDR3, as DNA: TGCAGTGCCGATGGGGACAGCTACAATGAGCAGTTCTTC.

V usage is TRBV24-1 and J usage is TRBJ2-2, with D maybe TRBD1 (5 bases). The CDR3 sequence is 15 residues long. Germline CDR1 and CDR2: KGHDR and SFDVKD. The V and J ends lost 0 bases and 7 bases respectively, with 11 bases between them. The CDR3 region is CATSDLVRASGELFF. CDR3 in DNA: TGTGCCACCAGTGATTTGGTCAGGGCGAGCGGGGAGCTGTTTTTT.

This clonotype was observed many times. The chain joins TRBV12-3 or TRBV12-4 to TRBJ2-2; D is undetermined. The CDR3 is 15 residues long. The germline V and J ends were trimmed by 2 bases and 0 bases, with 7 bases remaining between them. The CDR3 spells CASSLRGSNTGELFF. The CDR3 DNA is TGTGCCAGCAGTTTACGAGGTTCGAACACCGGGGAGCTGTTTTTT.

As for this clonotype: Given a much more abundant clone one base away, this may be a read error. The genes are TRBV12-3 or TRBV12-4 and TRBJ1-2; 8 bases are a match to TRBD1. This CDR3 comprises 13 residues. CDR3 residues: CTSTKDRVGGYTF. In nucleotides, the CDR3 is TGTACCAGCACCAAGGACAGGGTGGGCGGCTACACCTTC.

This clonotype has at least ten counts. CDR3 nucleotides: TGTGCCAGCAGTTTTCAGGGGACCCACGAGCAGTACTTC. This sequence encodes CASSFQGTHEQYF. The chain couples TRBV12-3 or TRBV12-4 to TRBJ2-7; tentative D call: TRBD1 (6 bases). CDR3 length equals 13 residues. V lost 3 bases, J lost 5 bases, and 11 bases lay in between.

This clonotype was recorded many times. The chain carries TRBV12-3 or TRBV12-4 and TRBJ2-2, with D unresolved. V was shortened by 6 bases and J by 4 bases, with 6 bases between the two germline ends. The CDR3 is 12 residues long. The DNA of the CDR3 is TGTGCCAGCAGCCGGAGCACCGGGGAGCTGTTTTTT. Translating gives CASSRSTGELFF.

This clonotype was observed many times. The CDR3 reads CASSSGGQEKLFF. CDR3 nucleotides: TGTGCCAGCAGTTCGGGGGGCCAAGAAAAACTGTTTTTT. This chain joins TRBV28 and TRBJ1-4; D is possibly TRBD1 (6 bases). The CDR3 consists of 13 residues. V lost 4 bases and J 8 bases, leaving 11 bases between the germline ends. The germline gives CDR1 MDHEN, CDR2 SYDVKM.

This clonotype was counted only a few times. This chain uses TRBV2 with TRBJ2-5, with TRBD2 matching 9 bases. This CDR3 spans 16 amino acids. Germline V gene lookup returns CDR1 SNHLY and CDR2 FYNNEI. V was pared by 6 bases and J by 0 bases, with 8 bases of the junction left unmatched. DNA of the CDR3: TGTGCCAGCAGACAGCTAGCGGGGTCGTACCAAGAGACCCAGTACTTC. Its protein is CASRQLAGSYQETQYF.

This chain links TRBV5-1 with TRBJ2-5; D is perhaps TRBD1 (6 bases). This CDR3 has 13 residues. V shed 4 bases and J shed 2 bases, with 9 bases lying between them. Germline values: CDR1 SGHRS, CDR2 YFSETQ. CDR3 DNA sequence: TGCGCCAGCAGCACCCAGGGGCAAGAGACCCAGTACTTC. As protein: CASSTQGQETQYF.

This clonotype was observed many times. The chain employs TRBV7-6 and TRBJ1-1; D remains unclear. Trimming shortened V by 5 bases and J by 1 base, and 8 bases separated the two germline ends. Germline V gives CDR1 SGHVS, CDR2 FNYEAQ. The CDR3 covers 13 residues. CDR3 sequence reads: CASSALTNTEAFF. The CDR3 coding sequence is TGTGCCAGCAGCGCCCTAACGAACACTGAAGCTTTCTTT.

This rearrangement joins TRBV3-1 to TRBJ2-1; D perhaps matches TRBD2 (6 bases). This CDR3 is 16 amino acids long. The germline V gene encodes CDR1 LGHDT and CDR2 YNNKEL (reference sequence). V gave up 4 bases and J gave up 2 bases, with 15 bases separating them. The DNA for the CDR3 is TGTGCCAGCAGCCCGACGGGGGAGGTTGCCTACAATGAGCAGTTCTTC. This codes for CASSPTGEVAYNEQFF.

This clonotype has a count of ten or more. This sequence joins TRBV27 and TRBJ1-5; D is unresolved. The germline V and J ends were trimmed by 1 base and 6 bases, with 4 bases remaining between them. Germline CDR1 is MNHEY and CDR2 is SMNVEV (reference sequence). This CDR3 has 12 residues. CDR3 in amino acids: CASSLYGQPQHF. The CDR3 nucleotides read TGTGCCAGCAGTTTATATGGTCAGCCCCAGCATTTT.

The table lists this clonotype with a few counts. V gene TRBV28 combines with J gene TRBJ2-1; 10 bases align to TRBD2. Germline CDR1 reads MDHEN; CDR2 reads SYDVKM. With V trimmed by 5 bases and J by 0 bases, 16 bases remained unmatched. This CDR3 contains 20 residues. The CDR3 here is CASSVIAGGSRGSSYNEQFF. DNA for the CDR3: TGTGCCAGCAGTGTCATAGCGGGAGGCTCGCGTGGCAGCTCCTACAATGAGCAGTTCTTC.

The chain carries TRBV2 and TRBJ1-3; 8 bases match TRBD1. V shed 6 bases and J 2 bases; nucleotides not matched to a gene: 12. The CDR3 totals 17 residues. The germline gives CDR1 SNHLY, CDR2 FYNNEI. The CDR3 DNA follows: TGTGCCAGCAGGGGCAGGGGGCCCCAATGGCCTGGAAACACCATATATTTT. This sequence encodes CASRGRGPQWPGNTIYF. The full variable domain, with the rest looked up from reference TRBV2 and TRBJ1-3, is EPEVTQTPSHQVTQMGQEVILRCVPISNHLYFYWYRQILGQKVEFLVSFYNNEISEKSEIFDDQFSVERPDGSNFTLKIRSTKLEDSAMYFCASRGRGPQWPGNTIYFGEGSWLTVV.

This clonotype has at least ten counts. The chain joins TRBV20-1 to TRBJ1-1; D is ambiguous. The germline V gene encodes CDR1 DFQATT and CDR2 SNEGSKA (reference sequence). This CDR3 has 15 residues. In nucleotides, the CDR3 is TGCAGGGCACTACCTTTGACGGGCATGAACACTGAAGCTTTCTTT. Translating gives CRALPLTGMNTEAFF.